This T cell receptor (delta chain) derives from a study of gamma-delta T cells after stem cell transplantation. TCRdb re-processed the RT-PCR reads using CATT. The top ten clones hold about two fifths of a sample with some 3,000 delta-chain clones, around 3.3% of them seen once. This clone is judged medium-sized. Other DNA sequences in the sample encode the same CDR3. The CDR3 has 21 amino acids. Per the germline V gene, CDR1 is GEAIGNYY and CDR2 is EKD. The ends lost 3 bases at V and 0 bases at J; junction bases unmatched: 15. The TCR originated in a human donor. It is not recorded whose cells these are; they may come from a transplant donor. The gene calls are TRDV2 and TRDJ3, with 8 nucleotides matching TRDD3. The sample consisted of gamma-delta T cells. The DNA for the CDR3 is TGTGCCTGTGACTCTCCACTGGGGGCTGTCCCGAGCTCCTGGGACACCCGACAGATGTTTTTC. Protein sequence: CACDSPLGAVPSSWDTRQMFF.